This T cell receptor (beta chain) was identified during a study of blood T cell repertoires in COVID-19 (dated by TCRdb to the early 2020s). Turning to the overall study: Samples from collaborators originated in the United States, Italy and Spain and spanned both the acute and convalescent phases of COVID-19. The material from the prospective study consisted of cDNA or gDNA derived from T cells, B-cell-depleted T cells, or PBMCs. The dataset comprised deeply sampled blood TCRbeta repertoires from subjects exposed to, actively infected with, or recovered from COVID-19. A freely available public database, intended as a resource for researchers studying the immune response to SARS-CoV-2, is where the repertoires were released. The samples were drawn from the first 160 participants of the ongoing ImmuneRACE study and from some 1,300 subjects provided by 6 global collaborators. Sample metadata almost always included a de-identified subject ID, COVID-19 status, age in years and sex. HLA class I and class II types, where available, came from metadata supplied by the sample provider rather than from assay-based typing. General study outcomes and caveats: The amount of clinical and demographic metadata varied by source and participant and was provided uncurated.

V lost 4 bases and J lost 4 bases, and the count of bases not matched to a germline gene is 4. CDR1 is given as GTSNPN and CDR2 as SVGIG, both from the germline V gene (reference sequence). The CDR3, from cysteine to phenylalanine, totals 13 residues. Only the CDR3 region is kept as DNA, spanning 39 bases read in frame from base 1. The immunoSEQ Assay, a bias-controlled multiplex PCR, was used to amplify TCRbeta CDR3 regions from genomic DNA. The original pipeline was this. The number of nucleated cells in each sample was estimated by amplification of reference gene primers within the assay. Sequence reads were collapsed and filtered to measure the absolute abundance of every unique TCRbeta CDR3 rearrangement. For each sample, productive Simpson clonality was calculated as the square root of Simpson's diversity index across productive rearrangements. The clones in this table, taken by TCRdb from immuneACCESS, are in-frame only. Not every clone is retained; where verified, under half of the shortfall comes from an unresolved V gene, and the cause of the rest is unknown. Clonal size and the V and J genes are those of that table, whereas D and trimming came from the DNA. This sample gives hundreds of thousands of clones in total; approximately 88% of them show up just once. Of the sample, roughly 6.3% falls within the top ten clones.

A word on this clone: The target of this receptor is not known. Base qualities are missing; no much larger clone stands one base away.

Participants in the prospective study were enrolled through a virtual design, were aged roughly 18 to 100 years, and lived in roughly 24 United States geographic areas. To assign participants to cohorts, the prospective study relied on clinical history that participants themselves reported in a screening survey and a study questionnaire. Recovered participants in ImmuneRACE Cohort 3 were defined as having two consecutive negative NP/OP PCR tests, clearance from a healthcare professional, or resolution of symptoms. Each participant in the prospective study had whole blood, serum and a nasopharyngeal or oropharyngeal swab collected by mobile phlebotomists. Additional blood draws and questionnaires over an approximately two-month period could optionally be provided by prospective study participants. Before DNA extraction, blood samples from the prospective study were shipped at room temperature or frozen.

The clonotype was recovered from a middle-aged woman who had recovered from COVID-19. The sample comprised PBMCs or T cells enriched from blood (not recorded which). This chain is built from TRBV30 and TRBJ2-5, and 9 junctional nucleotides match TRBD1. The sequence in DNA is TGTGCCTGGACCAGGACAGGGGTAGAGACCCAGTACTTC. This encodes CAWTRTGVETQYF. The CDR3, completed at both ends by the reference TRBV30 and TRBJ2-5 genes, gives the full variable domain SQTIHQWPATLVQPVGSPLSLECTVEGTSNPNLYWYRQAAGRGLQLLFYSVGIGQISSEVPQNLSASRPQDRQFILSSKKLLLSDSGFYLCAWTRTGVETQYFGPGTRLLVL.